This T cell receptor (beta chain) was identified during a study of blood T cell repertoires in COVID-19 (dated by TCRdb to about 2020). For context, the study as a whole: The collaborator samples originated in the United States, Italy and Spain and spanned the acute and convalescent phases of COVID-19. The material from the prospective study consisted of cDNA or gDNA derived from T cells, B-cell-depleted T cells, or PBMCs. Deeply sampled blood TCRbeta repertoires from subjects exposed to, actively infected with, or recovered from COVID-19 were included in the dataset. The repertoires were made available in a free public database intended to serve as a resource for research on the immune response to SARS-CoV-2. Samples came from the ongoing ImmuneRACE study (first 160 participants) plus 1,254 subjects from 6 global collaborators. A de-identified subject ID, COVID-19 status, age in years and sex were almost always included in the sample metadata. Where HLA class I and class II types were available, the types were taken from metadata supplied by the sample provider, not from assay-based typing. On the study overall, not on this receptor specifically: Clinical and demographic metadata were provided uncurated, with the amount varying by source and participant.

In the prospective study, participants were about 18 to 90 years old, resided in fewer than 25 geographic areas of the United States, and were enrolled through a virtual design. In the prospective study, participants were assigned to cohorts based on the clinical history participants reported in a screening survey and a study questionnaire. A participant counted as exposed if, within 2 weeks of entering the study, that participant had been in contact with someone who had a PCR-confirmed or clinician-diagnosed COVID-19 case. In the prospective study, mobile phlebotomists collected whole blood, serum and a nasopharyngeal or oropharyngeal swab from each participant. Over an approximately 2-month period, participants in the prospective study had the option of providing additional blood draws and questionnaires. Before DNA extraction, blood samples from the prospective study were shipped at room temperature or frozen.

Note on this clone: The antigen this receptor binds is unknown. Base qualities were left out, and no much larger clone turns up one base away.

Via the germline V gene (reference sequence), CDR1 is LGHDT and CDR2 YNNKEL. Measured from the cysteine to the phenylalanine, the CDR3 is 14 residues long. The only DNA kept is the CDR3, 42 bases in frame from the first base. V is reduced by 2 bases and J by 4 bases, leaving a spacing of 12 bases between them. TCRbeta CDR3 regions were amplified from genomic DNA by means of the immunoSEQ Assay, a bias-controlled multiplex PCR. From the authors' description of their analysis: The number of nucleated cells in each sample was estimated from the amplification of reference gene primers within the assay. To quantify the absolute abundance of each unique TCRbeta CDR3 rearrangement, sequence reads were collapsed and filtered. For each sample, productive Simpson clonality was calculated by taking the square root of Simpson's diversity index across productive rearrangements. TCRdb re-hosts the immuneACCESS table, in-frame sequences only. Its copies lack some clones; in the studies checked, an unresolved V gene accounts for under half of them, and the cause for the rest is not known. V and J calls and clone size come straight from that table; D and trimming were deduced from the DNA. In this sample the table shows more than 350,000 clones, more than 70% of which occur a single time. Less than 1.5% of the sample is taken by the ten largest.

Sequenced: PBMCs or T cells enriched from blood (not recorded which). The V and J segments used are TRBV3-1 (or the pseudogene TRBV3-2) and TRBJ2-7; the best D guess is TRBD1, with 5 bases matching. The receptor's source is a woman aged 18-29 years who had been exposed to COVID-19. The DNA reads TGTGCCAGCAGCCAATCCTGGGGCCAGTACGAGCAGTACTTC. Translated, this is CASSQSWGQYEQYF.